These 13 T cell receptor beta chains came from one sample sequenced in a study of T cells in Graves' hyperthyroidism and ophthalmopathy. Template material for amplifying TCR beta CDR3 regions consisted of RNA transcripts. When the TCR CDR3 underwent first-round RT-PCR, the HTBI primer set was used. TCRdb recomputed calls from the multiplex PCR reads with MiXCR, one row per CDR3 protein. The sample carries roughly 300,000 distinct CDR3 sequences, approximately 15% recorded once. Sequenced material: blood. These receptors were obtained from a woman aged 25 to 39 with Graves' hyperthyroidism.

DNA of the CDR3: TGCAGTGCCAGACAGGGAATGTATGGCTACACCTTC. This translates into CSARQGMYGYTF. The chain recombines TRBV20-1 with TRBJ1-2, with 7 bases lining up with TRBD1. CDR1 and CDR2 (germline): DFQATT, SNEGSKA (reference sequence). CDR3 length: 12 amino acids. V trimming: 6 bases; J trimming: 5 bases; junction bases outside the gene matches: 6.

The chain employs TRBV7-9 and TRBJ2-1; 8 bases map to TRBD2. The V gene end was trimmed by 2 bases and the J gene end by 0 bases; junction bases not matched to a gene: 3. The CDR3 has 16 amino acids. Germline V CDR1 and CDR2: SEHNR, FQNEAQ (reference sequence). The CDR3 sequence is CASSLQAGVSYNEQFF. The CDR3 coding sequence is TGTGCCAGCAGCTTACAAGCGGGAGTCTCCTACAATGAGCAGTTCTTC. The full variable domain, completed using reference TRBV7-9 and TRBJ2-1, is DTGVSQNPRHKITKRGQNVTFRCDPISEHNRLYWYRQTLGQGPEFLTYFQNEAQLEKSRLLSDRFSAERPKGSFSTLEIQRTEQGDSAMYLCASSLQAGVSYNEQFFGPGTRLTVL.

This chain uses TRBV29-1 with TRBJ2-4; D may be TRBD1 (7 bases). The CDR3 length is 13 residues. V was trimmed by 7 bases and J by 9 bases, leaving 19 bases between them. The germline CDR1 and CDR2 sequences are SQVTM and ANQGSEA. CDR3 in DNA: TGCAGCGCAACGGGAGACAGGGACGGCATTCAGTACTTC. It yields the protein CSATGDRDGIQYF.

Ten or more counts support this clonotype. V and J are TRBV9 and TRBJ2-7, with TRBD2 identical over 7 bases. Germline CDR1 SGDLS, CDR2 YYNGEE. Trimming cost V 0 bases and J 3 bases; bases outside gene matches: 6. The CDR3 contains 15 residues. CDR3 nucleotides: TGTGCCAGCAGCGTAGGGGCCAGCGGGATCTACGAGCAGTACTTC. It specifies CASSVGASGIYEQYF.

This clonotype was observed a few times. This chain connects TRBV19 to TRBJ1-5; TRBD1 is a possible D gene (5 bases). The CDR3 is 13 amino acids. V lost 7 bases and J 5 bases, leaving 12 bases between the germline ends. Germline V CDR1 and CDR2: LNHDA, SQIVND (reference sequence). This CDR3 is CASMDTRDQPQHF. The CDR3 DNA reads as TGTGCCAGTATGGACACCCGGGATCAGCCCCAGCATTTT.

Many counts were recorded for this clonotype. V gene TRBV29-1 combines with J gene TRBJ2-7; 9 bases map to TRBD1. With V trimmed by 6 bases and J by 6 bases, 9 bases remained unmatched. Germline V lookup: CDR1 SQVTM, CDR2 ANQGSEA. The CDR3 totals 13 residues. The chain's CDR3 is CSVQTGGVGEQYF. In DNA form, the CDR3 reads TGCAGCGTCCAGACAGGGGGGGTGGGCGAGCAGTACTTC.

This clonotype occurred many times. The chain employs TRBV11-2 and TRBJ2-1, with D possibly being TRBD1 or TRBD2 (5 bases each). Germline V gene sequence: CDR1 SGHAT, CDR2 FQNNGV. Trimming cost V 5 bases and J 1 base, with 15 bases left between them. This CDR3 has 16 residues. The CDR3 DNA sequence: TGTGCCAGCAGCCGGTGGGGCGGGTTATCCTACAATGAGCAGTTCTTC. It translates to CASSRWGGLSYNEQFF.

This clonotype was detected only a few times. This sequence joins TRBV7-9 and TRBJ1-5, with D hard to call. V lost 5 bases and J 5 bases, leaving 10 bases between the germline ends. This CDR3 has 13 residues. Germline CDR1 is SEHNR and CDR2 is FQNEAQ (reference sequence). The CDR3 DNA is TGTGCCAGCAGCGAGAAAGCAGATCAGCCCCAGCATTTT. Translated, it gives CASSEKADQPQHF.

This clonotype was counted at least ten times. The CDR3 sequence is CASSERSTDEQYF. For the CDR3, the DNA is TGTGCCAGCAGTGAAAGATCGACAGACGAGCAGTACTTC. The chain recombines TRBV2 with TRBJ2-7, with a possible D match to TRBD1 (5 bases). Germline V gene data show CDR1 as SNHLY and CDR2 as FYNNEI. CDR3 length: 13 amino acids. The V end lost 2 bases, the J end lost 5 bases, and 10 bases lay between the germline ends. The entire variable domain, with the rest obtained from reference TRBV2 and TRBJ2-7, is as follows: EPEVTQTPSHQVTQMGQEVILRCVPISNHLYFYWYRQILGQKVEFLVSFYNNEISEKSEIFDDQFSVERPDGSNFTLKIRSTKLEDSAMYFCASSERSTDEQYFGPGTRLTVT.

This clonotype was counted at least ten times. V is TRBV30 and J is TRBJ1-5; a weak D match, TRBD1 (5 bases). CDR3 length: 13 residues. Germline CDR1 reads GTSNPN; CDR2 reads SVGIG (reference sequence). Trimming removed 4 bases at V and 3 bases at J, with 10 bases between. The CDR3 DNA reads as TGTGCCTGGACCAGGGATCTCAATCAGCCCCAGCATTTT. Its protein is CAWTRDLNQPQHF.

This clonotype was seen at least ten times. V and J are TRBV2 and TRBJ2-2; weak D call: TRBD2 (5 bases). Germline V gene lookup returns CDR1 SNHLY and CDR2 FYNNEI. Trimming shortened V by 4 bases and J by 0 bases, and 9 bases separated the two germline ends. CDR3 length equals 15 residues. The CDR3 protein is CASSVDLANTGELFF. DNA of the CDR3: TGTGCCAGCAGTGTGGACTTGGCGAACACCGGGGAGCTGTTTTTT.

The V and J genes are TRBV3-1 and TRBJ2-3; 9 positions agree with TRBD1. Germline values: CDR1 LGHDT, CDR2 YNNKEL (reference sequence). CDR3 length equals 17 residues. The ends lost 6 bases at V and 3 bases at J; junction bases unmatched: 13. CDR3 sequence: CASSLLLTGGGTDTQYF. CDR3 sequence (DNA): TGTGCCAGCAGTCTCCTCCTGACAGGGGGGGGGACAGATACGCAGTATTTT.

The chain recombines TRBV4-1 with TRBJ2-7; 8 nucleotides match TRBD2. The V gene end was trimmed by 1 base and the J gene end by 2 bases; junction bases not matched to a gene: 10. This CDR3 comprises 17 residues. Germline values: CDR1 MGHRA, CDR2 YSYEKL. CDR3: CASSQVSGGRKAYEQYF. The CDR3 DNA sequence: TGCGCCAGCAGCCAAGTTTCCGGCGGGAGGAAAGCCTACGAGCAGTACTTC.